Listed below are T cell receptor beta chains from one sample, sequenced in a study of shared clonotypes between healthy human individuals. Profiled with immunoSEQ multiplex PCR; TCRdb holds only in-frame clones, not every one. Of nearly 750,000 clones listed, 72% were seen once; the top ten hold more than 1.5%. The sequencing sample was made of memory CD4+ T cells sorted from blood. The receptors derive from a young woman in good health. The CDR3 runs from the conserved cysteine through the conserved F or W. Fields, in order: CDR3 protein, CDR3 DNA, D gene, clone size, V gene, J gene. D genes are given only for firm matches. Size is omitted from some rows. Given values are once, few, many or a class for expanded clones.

CDR3aa: CASSLTADNSPLHF; CDR3nt: TGCGCCAGCAGCCTTACGGCGGATAATTCACCCCTCCACTTT; d_gene: -; abundance: -; v_gene: TRBV4-1; j_gene: TRBJ1-6
CDR3aa: CASRRQATGELFF; CDR3nt: TGTGCCAGCAGGAGACAGGCGACCGGGGAGCTGTTTTTT; d_gene: -; abundance: -; v_gene: TRBV28; j_gene: TRBJ2-2
CDR3aa: CASSYVGSAVNYGYTF; CDR3nt: TGTGCCAGCAGTTACGTTGGGTCAGCCGTTAACTATGGCTACACCTTC; d_gene: -; abundance: -; v_gene: TRBV6-5; j_gene: TRBJ1-2
CDR3aa: CASSQHLSRGLGETQYF; CDR3nt: TGCGCCAGCAGCCAACACCTAAGCAGGGGGCTTGGGGAGACCCAGTACTTC; d_gene: TRBD1; abundance: few; v_gene: TRBV4-1; j_gene: TRBJ2-5
CDR3aa: CASSSGPRDEQFF; CDR3nt: TGCGCCAGCAGCTCCGGACCGAGGGATGAGCAGTTCTTC; d_gene: -; abundance: -; v_gene: TRBV5-1; j_gene: TRBJ2-1
CDR3aa: CASRVQGFGQPQHF; CDR3nt: TGTGCCAGCAGGGTACAGGGGTTCGGTCAGCCCCAGCATTTT; d_gene: TRBD1; abundance: few; v_gene: TRBV6-1; j_gene: TRBJ1-5
CDR3aa: CASSFNSLAGGDGYTF; CDR3nt: TGCGCCAGCAGCTTTAATAGCTTGGCAGGGGGTGATGGCTACACCTTC; d_gene: TRBD1; abundance: many; v_gene: TRBV5-1; j_gene: TRBJ1-2
CDR3aa: CASSRDRGMTRQYF; CDR3nt: TGTGCCAGCAGCCGCGACAGGGGGATGACTCGGCAGTACTTC; d_gene: TRBD1; abundance: few; v_gene: TRBV27; j_gene: TRBJ2-7
CDR3aa: CASSRTGDLETQYF; CDR3nt: TGTGCCAGCAGTAGGACAGGGGATTTGGAGACCCAGTACTTC; d_gene: TRBD1; abundance: -; v_gene: TRBV28; j_gene: TRBJ2-5
CDR3aa: CASSPTLGQGFYGYTF; CDR3nt: TGTGCCAGCAGTCCGACCCTGGGACAGGGATTCTATGGCTACACCTTC; d_gene: TRBD1; abundance: -; v_gene: TRBV28; j_gene: TRBJ1-2
CDR3aa: CASSLLGGKVDTQYF; CDR3nt: TGCGCCAGCAGCTTGTTAGGCGGGAAAGTTGATACGCAGTATTTT; d_gene: -; abundance: -; v_gene: TRBV5-1; j_gene: TRBJ2-3
CDR3aa: CASSASGDYEQYF; CDR3nt: TGCGCCAGCAGCGCTAGCGGAGATTACGAGCAGTACTTC; d_gene: TRBD2; abundance: -; v_gene: TRBV5-1; j_gene: TRBJ2-7
CDR3aa: CASKTEMNTEAFF; CDR3nt: TGTGCCAGCAAGACAGAGATGAACACTGAAGCTTTCTTT; d_gene: -; abundance: -; v_gene: TRBV2; j_gene: TRBJ1-1
CDR3aa: CSVSTGAGNYGYTF; CDR3nt: TGCAGCGTTTCGACAGGGGCCGGCAACTATGGCTACACCTTC; d_gene: TRBD1; abundance: -; v_gene: TRBV29-1; j_gene: TRBJ1-2
CDR3aa: CASSQQGYYGYTF; CDR3nt: TGTGCCAGCTCTCAACAGGGATACTATGGCTACACCTTC; d_gene: -; abundance: -; v_gene: TRBV18; j_gene: TRBJ1-2
CDR3aa: CASSEMRGGAGETQYF; CDR3nt: TGTGCCAGCAGTGAGATGAGGGGAGGAGCGGGGGAGACCCAGTACTTC; d_gene: TRBD2; abundance: few; v_gene: TRBV2; j_gene: TRBJ2-5
CDR3aa: CASSIPSGGGGNTGELFF; CDR3nt: TGTGCCAGCAGCATACCTAGCGGAGGGGGCGGGAACACCGGGGAGCTGTTTTTT; d_gene: -; abundance: -; v_gene: TRBV7-9; j_gene: TRBJ2-2
CDR3aa: CATLTGRGTDTQYF; CDR3nt: TGTGCCACGCTAACAGGTAGGGGCACAGATACGCAGTATTTT; d_gene: -; abundance: -; v_gene: TRBV10-3; j_gene: TRBJ2-3
CDR3aa: CASTSPGGELVGELFF; CDR3nt: TGTGCCAGCACCTCCCCGGGAGGGGAGTTGGTCGGGGAGCTGTTTTTT; d_gene: TRBD2; abundance: -; v_gene: TRBV28; j_gene: TRBJ2-2
CDR3aa: CASSRDRVNSYEQYF; CDR3nt: TGCGCCAGCAGCCGGGACAGGGTCAACTCCTACGAGCAGTACTTC; d_gene: TRBD1; abundance: once; v_gene: TRBV4-1; j_gene: TRBJ2-7
CDR3aa: CASSSLTTISNTGELFF; CDR3nt: TGTGCCAGCAGCTCATTAACGACCATTTCGAACACCGGGGAGCTGTTTTTT; d_gene: -; abundance: -; v_gene: TRBV11-2; j_gene: TRBJ2-2
CDR3aa: CASSFRQAGETQYF; CDR3nt: TGTGCCAGCAGCTTTAGACAAGCGGGAGAGACCCAGTACTTC; d_gene: -; abundance: many; v_gene: TRBV7-8; j_gene: TRBJ2-5
CDR3aa: CASSPQSTEAFF; CDR3nt: TGTGCCAGCAGTCCTCAGAGCACTGAAGCTTTCTTT; d_gene: -; abundance: -; v_gene: TRBV28; j_gene: TRBJ1-1
CDR3aa: CASSPGHRRDEQYF; CDR3nt: TGTGCCAGCTCACCGGGACATCGAAGGGACGAGCAGTACTTC; d_gene: -; abundance: once; v_gene: TRBV18; j_gene: TRBJ2-7
CDR3aa: CASSPLANTGELFF; CDR3nt: TGTGCCAGCTCACCGCTCGCGAACACCGGGGAGCTGTTTTTT; d_gene: -; abundance: -; v_gene: TRBV18; j_gene: TRBJ2-2
CDR3aa: CASSYSSGVRAGELFF; CDR3nt: TGTGCCAGCAGTTACTCGAGTGGCGTCCGCGCCGGGGAGCTGTTTTTT; d_gene: -; abundance: -; v_gene: TRBV6-5; j_gene: TRBJ2-2
CDR3aa: CASSNHNEQFF; CDR3nt: TGCGCCAGCAGCAACCACAATGAGCAGTTCTTC; d_gene: -; abundance: -; v_gene: TRBV5-1; j_gene: TRBJ2-1
CDR3aa: CASSPRTSGSGGNEQFF; CDR3nt: TGTGCCAGCTCACCACGGACTAGCGGGAGCGGGGGGAATGAGCAGTTCTTC; d_gene: TRBD2; abundance: -; v_gene: TRBV18; j_gene: TRBJ2-1
CDR3aa: CASSLRAEPYEQYF; CDR3nt: TGTGCCAGCAGCTTACGGGCGGAGCCCTACGAGCAGTACTTC; d_gene: -; abundance: -; v_gene: TRBV7-2; j_gene: TRBJ2-7
CDR3aa: CASRGGSLKTQYF; CDR3nt: TGTGCCAGCAGGGGGGGGAGTTTGAAGACCCAGTACTTC; d_gene: TRBD2; abundance: many; v_gene: TRBV4-2; j_gene: TRBJ2-5
CDR3aa: CASSPTGLYEQYF; CDR3nt: TGTGCCAGCTCACCGACGGGGCTCTACGAGCAGTACTTC; d_gene: -; abundance: -; v_gene: TRBV18; j_gene: TRBJ2-7
CDR3aa: CASSPLGGDEQYF; CDR3nt: TGTGCCAGCTCACCACTAGGAGGGGACGAGCAGTACTTC; d_gene: -; abundance: -; v_gene: TRBV18; j_gene: TRBJ2-7
CDR3aa: CAWSPSGVERVHDEAFF; CDR3nt: TGTGCCTGGAGCCCATCTGGGGTTGAACGGGTGCACGATGAAGCTTTCTTT; d_gene: -; abundance: -; v_gene: TRBV30; j_gene: TRBJ1-1
CDR3aa: CASSFPGQGGNYGYTF; CDR3nt: TGTGCCAGCAGTTTTCCGGGACAGGGGGGCAACTATGGCTACACCTTC; d_gene: TRBD1; abundance: -; v_gene: TRBV28; j_gene: TRBJ1-2
CDR3aa: CASSPQTGSRLTEQFF; CDR3nt: TGTGCCAGCTCTCCTCAGACAGGGTCGCGGCTTACTGAGCAGTTCTTC; d_gene: TRBD1; abundance: many; v_gene: TRBV18; j_gene: TRBJ2-1